Listed here are 7 T cell receptor beta chains from one sample, sequenced in a study of blood T cells in healthy people across ages. Together with a sample-barcoded 5' primer, a J-beta primer mix was included in a second PCR lasting about 7 to 11 cycles. TCRdb ran MiXCR on the 5' RACE reads and lists one entry per CDR3 protein. Of under 2,000,000 distinct CDR3 sequences in the sample, 40% to 55% were seen once. Sequencing was performed on blood. These receptors were collected from a woman aged 35 to 49 in good health.

This clonotype was counted once. J is TRBJ2-5 and V is TRBV27; TRBD2 aligns across 7 bases. The CDR3 covers 15 residues. Germline trimming cut 5 bases from V and 1 base from J; bases unmatched to any gene: 7. CDR1 is MNHEY and CDR2 is SMNVEV in the germline V gene (reference sequence). CDR3 sequence reads: CASSPSGILQETQYF. DNA of the CDR3: TGTGCCAGCAGTCCAAGCGGGATACTCCAAGAGACCCAGTACTTC.

This clonotype was seen a handful of times. This rearrangement joins TRBV4-2 to TRBJ2-6; 9 bases agree with TRBD2. The CDR3 is made up of 17 amino acids. The V segment lost 1 base and the J segment 3 bases; nucleotides outside the gene matches: 4. Germline loops: CDR1 LGHNA, CDR2 YNFKEQ. This CDR3 is CASSQGRGGDGANVLTF. As DNA, the CDR3 is TGTGCCAGCAGCCAAGGCCGCGGGGGGGATGGGGCCAACGTCCTGACTTTC.

The chain combines TRBV25-1 with TRBJ2-3; tentatively, D is TRBD2 (5 bases). The CDR3 length is 14 residues. CDR1 and CDR2 from the germline V gene are MGHDK and SYGVNS. V gave up 3 bases and J gave up 5 bases, with 12 bases separating them. The CDR3, as DNA: TGTGCCAGCAGTGATAGGAGAGGGAAAGATACGCAGTATTTT. Its protein product is CASSDRRGKDTQYF.

This chain links TRBV20-1 with TRBJ2-3; D uncertain. Germline V gene data show CDR1 as DFQATT and CDR2 as SNEGSKA (reference sequence). Trimming stripped 1 base from V and 0 bases from J, with 11 bases between. The CDR3 covers 15 residues. CDR3 amino acids: CSARVGRESTDTQYF. CDR3 nucleotide sequence: TGCAGTGCTAGAGTCGGTCGTGAAAGCACAGATACGCAGTATTTT.

This clonotype was detected a few times. The chain combines TRBV9 with TRBJ2-3; a weak D match, TRBD2 (7 bases). The germline CDR1 and CDR2 sequences are SGDLS and YYNGEE. The germline V and J ends were trimmed by 1 base and 2 bases, with 11 bases remaining between them. This CDR3 has 15 amino acids. In nucleotides, the CDR3 is TGTGCCAGCAGCGTAAACGGGGGGCCCACAGATACGCAGTATTTT. Amino acid sequence: CASSVNGGPTDTQYF.

This clonotype appeared a few times. The chain has TRBV13 and TRBJ2-7, with 12 bases matching TRBD2. The V gene end was trimmed by 0 bases and the J gene end by 2 bases; junction bases not matched to a gene: 5. Germline lookup yields CDR1 PRHDT and CDR2 FYEKMQ (reference sequence). The CDR3 consists of 17 residues. The CDR3 sequence: CASSLGPSSGGAYEQYF. CDR3 DNA sequence: TGTGCCAGCAGCTTAGGACCCTCTAGCGGGGGGGCCTACGAGCAGTACTTC.

This clonotype has just a few counts. The chain joins TRBV12-5 to TRBJ2-1, with D possibly TRBD1 on 5 matching bases. Trimming cost V 1 base and J 0 bases, with 10 bases left between them. Germline V gene lookup returns CDR1 LGHNT and CDR2 FRNRAP. The CDR3 is made up of 16 amino acids. CDR3 sequence reads: CASGLGQGSSYNEQFF. The CDR3 coding sequence is TGTGCTAGTGGTTTGGGTCAGGGAAGCTCCTACAATGAGCAGTTCTTC.